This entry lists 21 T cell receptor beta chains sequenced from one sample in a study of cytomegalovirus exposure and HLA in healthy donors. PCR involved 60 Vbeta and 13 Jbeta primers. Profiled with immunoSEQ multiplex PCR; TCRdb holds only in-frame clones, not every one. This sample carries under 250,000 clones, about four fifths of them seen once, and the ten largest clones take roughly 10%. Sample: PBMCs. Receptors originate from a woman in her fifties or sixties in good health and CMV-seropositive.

CDR3 sequence (DNA): TGTGCCAGCAGTGTTAGCGGGACAGCGAACACTGAAGCTTTCTTT. Amino acids: CASSVSGTANTEAFF. The gene calls are TRBV6-4 and TRBJ1-1, with 7 bases that match TRBD1. The CDR3 covers 15 residues. CDR1 is MRHNA and CDR2 is SNTAGT in the germline V gene. The trim removed 4 bases at V and 1 base at J, leaving 6 bases unmatched.

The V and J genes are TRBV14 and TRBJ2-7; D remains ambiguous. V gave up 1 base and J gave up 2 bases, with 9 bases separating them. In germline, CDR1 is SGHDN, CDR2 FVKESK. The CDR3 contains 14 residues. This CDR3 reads CASSQGANPYEQYF. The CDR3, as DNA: TGTGCCAGCAGCCAAGGGGCCAACCCCTACGAGCAGTACTTC.

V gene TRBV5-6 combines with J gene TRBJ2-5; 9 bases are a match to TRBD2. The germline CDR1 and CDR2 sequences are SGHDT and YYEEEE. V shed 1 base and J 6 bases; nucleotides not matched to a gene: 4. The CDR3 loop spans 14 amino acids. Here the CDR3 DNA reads TGTGCCAGCAGCTTGCGCGGGGGGGGTAAGACCCAGTACTTC. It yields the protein CASSLRGGGKTQYF.

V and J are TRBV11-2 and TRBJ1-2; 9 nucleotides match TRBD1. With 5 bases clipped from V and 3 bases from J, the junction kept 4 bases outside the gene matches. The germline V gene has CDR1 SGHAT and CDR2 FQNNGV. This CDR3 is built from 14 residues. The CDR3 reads CASSPGQGHYGYTF. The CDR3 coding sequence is TGTGCCAGCAGCCCGGGACAGGGCCACTATGGCTACACCTTC.

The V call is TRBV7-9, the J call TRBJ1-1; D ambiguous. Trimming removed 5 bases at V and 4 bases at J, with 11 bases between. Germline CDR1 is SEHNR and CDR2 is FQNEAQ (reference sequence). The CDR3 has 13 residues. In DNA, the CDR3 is TGTGCCAGCAGCCGACAATCGAGCACTGAAGCTTTCTTT. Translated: CASSRQSSTEAFF.

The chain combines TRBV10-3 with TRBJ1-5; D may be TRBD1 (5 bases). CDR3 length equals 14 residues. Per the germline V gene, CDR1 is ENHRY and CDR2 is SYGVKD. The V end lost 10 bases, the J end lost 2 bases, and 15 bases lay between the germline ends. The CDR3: CASSLGGGNQPQHF. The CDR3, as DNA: TGTGCCAGCAGCCTGGGGGGGGGCAATCAGCCCCAGCATTTT.

CDR3 sequence: CARRGETYNEQFF. The CDR3 DNA reads as TGTGCCAGGCGGGGGGAAACTTACAATGAGCAGTTCTTC. This chain links TRBV2 with TRBJ2-1; 8 nucleotides align to TRBD2. The V and J ends lost 9 bases and 4 bases, in that order; junction bases with no gene match: 5. Germline V gene data show CDR1 as SNHLY and CDR2 as FYNNEI. CDR3 length equals 13 residues.

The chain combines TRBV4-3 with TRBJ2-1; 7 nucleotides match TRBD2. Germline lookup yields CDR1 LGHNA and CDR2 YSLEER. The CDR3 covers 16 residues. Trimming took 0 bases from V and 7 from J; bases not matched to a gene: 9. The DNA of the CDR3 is TGCGCCAGCAGCCAAGATTGGGGGGGTCTCCGTAATGAGCAGTTCTTC. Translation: CASSQDWGGLRNEQFF.

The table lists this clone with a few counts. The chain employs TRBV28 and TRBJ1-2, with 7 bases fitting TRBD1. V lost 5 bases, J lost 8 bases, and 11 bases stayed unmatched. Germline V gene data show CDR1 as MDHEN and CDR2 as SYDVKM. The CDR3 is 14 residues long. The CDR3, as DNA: TGTGCCAGCAGTCTCATGGACAGGACGGGCGGCTACACCTTC. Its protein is CASSLMDRTGGYTF.

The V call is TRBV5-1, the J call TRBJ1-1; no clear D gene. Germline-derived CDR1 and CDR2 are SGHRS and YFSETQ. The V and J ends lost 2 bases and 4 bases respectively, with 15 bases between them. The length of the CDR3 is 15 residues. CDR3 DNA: TGCGCCAGCAGCTTTGAGTCCCGAGCAGGCACTGAAGCTTTCTTT. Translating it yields CASSFESRAGTEAFF.

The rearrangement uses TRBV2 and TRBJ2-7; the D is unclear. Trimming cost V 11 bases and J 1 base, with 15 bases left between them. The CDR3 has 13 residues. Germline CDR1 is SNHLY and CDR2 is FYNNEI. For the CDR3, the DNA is TGTGCCGTAGAAGAACCGGTTTCCTACGAGCAGTACTTC. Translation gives CAVEEPVSYEQYF. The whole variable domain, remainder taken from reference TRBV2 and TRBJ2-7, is EPEVTQTPSHQVTQMGQEVILRCVPISNHLYFYWYRQILGQKVEFLVSFYNNEISEKSEIFDDQFSVERPDGSNFTLKIRSTKLEDSAMYFCAVEEPVSYEQYFGPGTRLTVT.

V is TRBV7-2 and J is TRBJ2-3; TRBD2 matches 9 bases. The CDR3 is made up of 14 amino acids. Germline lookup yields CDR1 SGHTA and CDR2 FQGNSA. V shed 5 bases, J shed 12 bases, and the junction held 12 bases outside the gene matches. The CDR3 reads CASSPSEPAGGQYF. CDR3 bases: TGTGCCAGCAGCCCCTCGGAGCCAGCGGGGGGCCAGTATTTT.

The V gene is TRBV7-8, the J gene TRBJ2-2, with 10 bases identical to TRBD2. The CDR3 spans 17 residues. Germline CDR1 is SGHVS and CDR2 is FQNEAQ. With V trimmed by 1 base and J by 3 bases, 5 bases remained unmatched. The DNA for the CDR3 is TGTGCCAGCAGCTTAGTCCTAGCGGGGGCCTACACCGGGGAGCTGTTTTTT. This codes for CASSLVLAGAYTGELFF.

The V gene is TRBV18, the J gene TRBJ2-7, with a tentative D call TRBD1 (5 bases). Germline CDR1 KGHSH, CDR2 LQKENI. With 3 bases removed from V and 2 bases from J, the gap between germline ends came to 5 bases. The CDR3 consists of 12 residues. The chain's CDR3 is CASSPDTYEQYF. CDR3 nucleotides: TGTGCCAGCTCACCGGACACCTACGAGCAGTACTTC.

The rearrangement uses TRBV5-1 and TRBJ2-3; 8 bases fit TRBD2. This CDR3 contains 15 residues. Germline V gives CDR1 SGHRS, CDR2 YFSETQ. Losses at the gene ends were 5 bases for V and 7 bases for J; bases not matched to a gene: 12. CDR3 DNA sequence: TGCGCCAGCAGTCTGAGCGGGGGCGAACTCAATACGCAGTATTTT. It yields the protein CASSLSGGELNTQYF.

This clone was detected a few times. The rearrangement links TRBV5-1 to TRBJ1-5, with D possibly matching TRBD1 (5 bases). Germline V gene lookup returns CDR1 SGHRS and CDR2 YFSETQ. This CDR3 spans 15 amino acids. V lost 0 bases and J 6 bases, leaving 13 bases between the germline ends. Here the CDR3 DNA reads TGCGCCAGCAGCTTGGACGGGGGAGGCGTTCAGCCCCAGCATTTT. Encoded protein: CASSLDGGGVQPQHF.

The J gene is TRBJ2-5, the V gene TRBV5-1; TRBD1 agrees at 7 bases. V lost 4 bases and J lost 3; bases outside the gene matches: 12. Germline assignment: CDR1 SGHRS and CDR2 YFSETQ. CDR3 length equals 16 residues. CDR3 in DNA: TGCGCCAGCAGCCAAAAAGCGACGACAGGGAAAGAGACCCAGTACTTC. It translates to CASSQKATTGKETQYF.

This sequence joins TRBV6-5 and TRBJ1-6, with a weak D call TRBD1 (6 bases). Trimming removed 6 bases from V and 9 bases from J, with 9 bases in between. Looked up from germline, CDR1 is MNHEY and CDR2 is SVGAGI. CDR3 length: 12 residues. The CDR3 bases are TGTGCCAGCAGACAGGGTGCTTCACCCCTCCACTTT. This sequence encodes CASRQGASPLHF.

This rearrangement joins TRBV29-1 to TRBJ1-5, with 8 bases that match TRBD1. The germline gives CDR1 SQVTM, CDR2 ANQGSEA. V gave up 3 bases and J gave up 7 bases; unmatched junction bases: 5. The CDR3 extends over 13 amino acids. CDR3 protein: CSVDQGAGQPQHF. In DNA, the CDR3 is TGCAGCGTTGATCAGGGGGCAGGGCAGCCCCAGCATTTT. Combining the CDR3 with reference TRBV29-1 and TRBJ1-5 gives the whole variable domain SAVISQKPSRDICQRGTSLTIQCQVDSQVTMMFWYRQQPGQSLTLIATANQGSEATYESGFVIDKFPISRPNLTFSTLTVSNMSPEDSSIYLCSVDQGAGQPQHFGDGTRLSIL.

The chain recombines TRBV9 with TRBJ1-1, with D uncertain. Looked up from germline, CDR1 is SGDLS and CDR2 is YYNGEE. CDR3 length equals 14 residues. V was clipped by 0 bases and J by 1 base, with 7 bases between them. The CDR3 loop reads CASSVEGGNTEAFF. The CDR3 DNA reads TGTGCCAGCAGCGTAGAAGGAGGGAACACTGAAGCTTTCTTT.

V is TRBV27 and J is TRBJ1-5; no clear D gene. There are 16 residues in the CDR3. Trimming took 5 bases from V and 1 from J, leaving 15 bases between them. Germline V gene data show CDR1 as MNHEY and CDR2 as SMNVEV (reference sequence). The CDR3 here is CASSPRAGWSNQPQHF. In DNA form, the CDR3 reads TGTGCCAGCAGTCCCCGAGCGGGGTGGAGCAATCAGCCCCAGCATTTT.